These 8 T cell receptor beta chains were all obtained from the same sample, sequenced in a study of tissue T cells after allogeneic stem cell transplantation. Produced via immunoSEQ multiplex PCR; TCRdb's table is partial and in-frame only. Of about 4,200 clones listed, 45% to 55% are singletons. Documented time point: mouse harvest day 7 after allogeneic transplant. Mouse grafts combined 10^7 T-cell-depleted bone marrow cells with 10^6 splenic CD5+ T cells. What was sequenced was lymph node tissue. These receptors all come from a female BALB/c mouse given C57BL/6 T cells with graft-versus-host disease after an allogeneic hematopoietic cell transplant.

This clone was seen a few times. Each gene name is a mouse one. Incomplete CDR3 DNA: TGTGCCAGCAGTTTCTGGCACTATAATTCGCCCCTCTAC. Translating gives CASSFWHYNSPLY. The whole CDR3 protein is CASSFWHYNSPLYF. The chain has TRBV14 and TRBJ1-6; D call uncertain. The CDR3 end lies 1 residue beyond the end of the read and is filled in from the germline J gene. TRBJ1-6 has ORF status, its function being uncertain. V was clipped by 0 bases and J by 3 bases, with 4 bases between them. Germline V gene sequence: CDR1 SGHDT, CDR2 FRDEAV. This CDR3 has 14 residues.

About this clone: Genes here carry mouse names. The sequence runs out 1 residue before the end of the CDR3; the remainder is reconstructed from the germline J gene. This sequence joins TRBV23 and TRBJ1-4; TRBD1, the D gene given by the table, was not confirmed from the DNA. Germline V gives CDR1 KGHTA, CDR2 FQNQQP. This CDR3 region has 15 residues. This CDR3 reads CSSSQSGTANERLFF. Incomplete CDR3 DNA: TGCTCCAGCAGTCAATCGGGGACAGCCAACGAAAGATTATTT.

To note about this clone: Genes here carry mouse names. With the read ending 1 residue before the CDR3 end, the germline J gene is used to fill in that end. The chain links TRBV13-3 to TRBJ1-1; 8 nucleotides match TRBD1. Trimming cost V 4 bases and J 8 bases; bases outside gene matches: 1. The CDR3 loop spans 11 amino acids. Germline CDR1 NNHDY, CDR2 SYVADS. The CDR3 DNA, read in part, is TGTGCCAGCAGTACAGGGGGGGAAGTCTTC. As protein: CASSTGGEVF. The complete CDR3 sequence is CASSTGGEVFF.

This clone was picked up a small number of times. All gene names here are mouse names. The read falls 1 residue short of the CDR3 end, and the missing part is taken from the germline J gene. This chain links TRBV13-2 with TRBJ2-5, with 9 nucleotides matching TRBD2. CDR1 and CDR2 (germline): NNHNN, SYGAGS (reference sequence). The J segment lost 3 bases and the V segment lost 5 bases, leaving 4 bases of the junction unmatched. CDR3 length: 14 residues. CDR3: CASGHLGGQDTQYF. Partial CDR3 DNA: TGTGCCAGCGGCCATCTGGGGGGGCAAGACACCCAGTAC.

On this clone: Gene names are the mouse ones. The CDR3 sequence is CASTPGTGPYEQYF. CDR3 DNA, as far as it was read: TGTGCCAGCACCCCCGGGACTGGGCCTTATGAACAGTAC. The chain employs TRBV26 and TRBJ2-7; 9 bases match TRBD2. The missing CDR3 end, 1 residue past where the read stops, is filled in from the germline J gene. CDR3 length equals 14 residues. Trimming took 7 bases from V and 4 from J; bases not matched to a gene: 8. Germline V gives CDR1 KGHPV, CDR2 FQNQEV (reference sequence).

Regarding this clone: The gene symbols are mouse symbols. The CDR3 end lies 1 residue beyond the end of the read and is filled in from the germline J gene. The chain uses TRBV3 and TRBJ2-7; 10 nucleotides align to TRBD2. Germline V gene lookup returns CDR1 SNHLY and CDR2 FYNGKV (reference sequence). CDR3 size: 14 residues. The V segment lost 0 bases and the J segment 4 bases; nucleotides outside the gene matches: 0. The part of the CDR3 DNA that was read is TGTGCCAGCAGCTTAGCGGACTGGGGGTATGAACAGTAC. As protein: CASSLADWGYEQY. The CDR3 in full is CASSLADWGYEQYF.

Remarks on this clone: The listed genes are named as in mouse. The CDR3 goes on 1 residue after the read ends, and that part is filled in from the germline J gene. The chain joins TRBV13-2 to TRBJ1-2; 9 bases are a match to TRBD1. Germline CDR1 is NNHNN and CDR2 is SYGAGS (reference sequence). CDR3 length equals 13 residues. The junction had 4 bases not matched to a gene; V was cut back by 10 bases and J by 0 bases. The DNA read from the CDR3 is TGTGCCGCGGGGGACAGGGCAAACTCCGACTACACC. Its translation is CAAGDRANSDYT. The full CDR3 sequence reads CAAGDRANSDYTF.

Remarks on this clone: The gene names here belong to mouse. With the read ending 1 residue before the CDR3 end, the germline J gene is used to fill in that end. This chain connects TRBV5 to TRBJ2-1; 8 nucleotides agree with TRBD2. CDR3 length equals 15 residues. J gave up 6 bases and V 0 bases, and 4 bases lay outside the gene matches. Germline V gene lookup returns CDR1 LGHNA and CDR2 YNLKQL (reference sequence). CDR3 region: CASSQEGGRGAEQFF. The covered CDR3 bases are TGTGCCAGCAGCCAAGAGGGGGGGCGCGGTGCTGAGCAGTTC.